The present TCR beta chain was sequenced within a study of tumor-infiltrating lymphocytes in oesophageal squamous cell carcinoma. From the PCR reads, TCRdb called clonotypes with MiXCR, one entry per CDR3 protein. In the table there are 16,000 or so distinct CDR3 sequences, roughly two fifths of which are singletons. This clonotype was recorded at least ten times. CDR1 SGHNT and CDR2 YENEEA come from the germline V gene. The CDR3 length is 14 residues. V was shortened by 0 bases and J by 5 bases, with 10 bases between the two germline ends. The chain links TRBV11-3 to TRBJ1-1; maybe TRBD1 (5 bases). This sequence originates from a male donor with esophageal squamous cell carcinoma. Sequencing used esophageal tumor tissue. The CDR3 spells CASSLDGGGTEAFF. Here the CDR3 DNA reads TGTGCCAGCAGCTTAGATGGGGGTGGAACTGAAGCTTTCTTT.